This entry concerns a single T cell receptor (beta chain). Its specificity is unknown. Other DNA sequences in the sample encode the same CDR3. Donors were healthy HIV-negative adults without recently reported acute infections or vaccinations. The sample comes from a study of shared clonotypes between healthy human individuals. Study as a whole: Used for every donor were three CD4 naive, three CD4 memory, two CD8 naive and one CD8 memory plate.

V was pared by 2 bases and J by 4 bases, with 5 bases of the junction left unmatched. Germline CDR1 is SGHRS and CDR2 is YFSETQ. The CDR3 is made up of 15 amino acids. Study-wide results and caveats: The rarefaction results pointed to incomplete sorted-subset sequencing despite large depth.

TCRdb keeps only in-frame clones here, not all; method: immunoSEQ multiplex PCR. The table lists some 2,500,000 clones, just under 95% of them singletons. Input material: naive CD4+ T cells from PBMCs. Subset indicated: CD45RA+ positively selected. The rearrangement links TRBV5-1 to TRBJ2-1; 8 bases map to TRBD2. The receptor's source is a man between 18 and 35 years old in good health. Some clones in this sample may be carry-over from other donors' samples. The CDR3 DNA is TGCGCCAGCAGCTTACTAGCGGAGTCGTACAATGAGCAGTTCTTC. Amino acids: CASSLLAESYNEQFF.